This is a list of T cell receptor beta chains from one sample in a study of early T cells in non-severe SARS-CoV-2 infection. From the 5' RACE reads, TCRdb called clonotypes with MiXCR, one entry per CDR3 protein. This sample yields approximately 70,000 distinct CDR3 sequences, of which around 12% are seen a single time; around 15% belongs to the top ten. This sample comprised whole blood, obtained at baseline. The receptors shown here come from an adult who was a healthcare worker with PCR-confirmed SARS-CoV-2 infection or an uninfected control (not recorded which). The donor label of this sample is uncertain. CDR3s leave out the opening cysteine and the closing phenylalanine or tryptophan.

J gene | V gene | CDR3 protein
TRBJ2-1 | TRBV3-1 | ASSQDGSGRGQF
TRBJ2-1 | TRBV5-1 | ASRTSGSGSYNEQF
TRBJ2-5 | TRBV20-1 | SAPRSGRNQETQY
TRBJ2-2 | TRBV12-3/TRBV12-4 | ASKFYALNTGELF
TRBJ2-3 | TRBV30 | AWSSGGGTDTQY
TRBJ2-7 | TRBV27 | ASSLSGFNQGSYEQY
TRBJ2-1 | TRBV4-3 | ASSQAGVDEQF
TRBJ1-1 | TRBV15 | ATSRRTARTEAF
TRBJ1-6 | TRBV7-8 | ASSLGQGPLVSPLH
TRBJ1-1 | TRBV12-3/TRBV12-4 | ASSLFPVNTEAF
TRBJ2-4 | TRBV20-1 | SADVSGRAEGIQY
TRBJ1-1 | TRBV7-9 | ASSRWDRNTEAF
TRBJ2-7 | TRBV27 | ASSRAGGAYEQY
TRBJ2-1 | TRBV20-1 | SASQIREQF
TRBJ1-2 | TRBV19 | ATGGINYGYT
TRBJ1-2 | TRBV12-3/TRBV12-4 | ASSLGGPPYGYT
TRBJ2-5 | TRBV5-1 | ASSLVSGEETQY
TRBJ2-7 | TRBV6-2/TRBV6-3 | ASREGAGEQY
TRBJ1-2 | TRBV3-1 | ATQRAANYGYT
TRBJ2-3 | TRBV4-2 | ASSRNSPTSGRAGTDTQY
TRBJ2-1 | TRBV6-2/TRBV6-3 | ASNSLAGGPNEQF
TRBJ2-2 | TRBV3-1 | ASSQDMSGELF
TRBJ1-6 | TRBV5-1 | ASSSGEWNSPLH
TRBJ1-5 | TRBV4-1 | ASRVWGDGNQPQH
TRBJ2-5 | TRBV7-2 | ASSLTRDIETQY
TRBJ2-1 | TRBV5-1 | ASSSLAGGTALDNEQF
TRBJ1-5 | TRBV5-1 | ASSLVGGLSQPQH
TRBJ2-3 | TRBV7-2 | ASSQGLSLGTDTQY
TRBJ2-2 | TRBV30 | AWSAGGATGELF
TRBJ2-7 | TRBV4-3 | ASSPTSGAYEQY
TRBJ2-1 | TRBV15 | ATSSTTSGTYNEQF
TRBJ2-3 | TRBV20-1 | SARRGAAIDTQY
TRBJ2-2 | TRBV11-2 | ASSLYTGQTGELF
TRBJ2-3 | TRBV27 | ASSLGRGQTTQY
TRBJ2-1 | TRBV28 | ASSLTSGGADEQF
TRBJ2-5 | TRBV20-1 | SARDRTGQETQY
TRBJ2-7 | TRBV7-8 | ASSGREAGGLKEQY
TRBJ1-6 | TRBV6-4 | ASSTPGGSSPLH
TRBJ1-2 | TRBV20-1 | SAGGQGNGYT
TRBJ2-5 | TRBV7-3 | ASSLTGGETQY
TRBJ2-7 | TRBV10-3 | AISESELALTYEQY
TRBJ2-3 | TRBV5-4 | ASSGFGGGRDTQY
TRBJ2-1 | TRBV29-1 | SVPVTAYNEQF
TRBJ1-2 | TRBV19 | ATGTPYYGYT
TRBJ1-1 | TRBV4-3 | ASSQEGRGRTEAF